Listed here are 22 T cell receptor beta chains from one sample, sequenced in a study of blood T cells in healthy people across ages. The use of a sample-barcoded 5' primer and a J-beta primer mix characterized a second PCR of about 7 to 12 cycles. TCRdb reanalysed the 5' RACE reads using MiXCR and keeps one entry per CDR3 protein. The table lists fewer than 900,000 distinct CDR3 sequences, 43% of them singletons. The sequenced material came from blood. The source of these receptors is a woman aged 60-70 years in good health.

This chain uses TRBV7-7 with TRBJ2-7; TRBD2 matches 9 bases. The CDR3 covers 15 residues. Per germline, CDR1 SSHAT and CDR2 FNYEAQ (reference sequence). Losses at the gene ends were 5 bases for V and 5 bases for J; bases not matched to a gene: 10. The CDR3 sequence: CASSPLGGGADEQYF. The CDR3 DNA reads TGTGCCAGCAGCCCTCTCGGCGGGGGGGCCGACGAGCAGTACTTC.

The chain links TRBV20-1 to TRBJ2-1; 9 positions agree with TRBD2. The end of the DNA is better explained by TRBJ2-7, so the J call may be wrong. CDR1 and CDR2 from the germline V gene are DFQATT and SNEGSKA (reference sequence). There are 14 residues in the CDR3. The CDR3 nucleotides read TGCAGTGCAACCAGCGGGGGGTTCTACAATGAGCAGTACTTC. Translated: CSATSGGFYNEQYF.

The chain carries TRBV9 and TRBJ2-1; D is unresolved. V lost 0 bases and J lost 6, with 10 bases in between. The V gene's germline CDR1 is SGDLS and CDR2 YYNGEE. The CDR3 has 14 amino acids. The CDR3: CASSVAGMTNEQFF. In nucleotides, the CDR3 is TGTGCCAGCAGCGTAGCGGGTATGACCAATGAGCAGTTCTTC.

V is TRBV2 and J is TRBJ2-3; no firm D call. V lost 6 bases and J 3 bases, leaving 16 bases between the germline ends. Germline V lookup: CDR1 SNHLY, CDR2 FYNNEI. This CDR3 region has 15 residues. The CDR3 bases are TGTGCCAGCAGGATACGCCTGGTACAAACAGATACGCAGTATTTT. The encoded protein is CASRIRLVQTDTQYF.

V gene TRBV11-2 combines with J gene TRBJ2-7; 8 bases agree with TRBD1. The CDR3 runs to 14 residues. With V trimmed by 3 bases and J by 7 bases, 8 bases remained unmatched. Germline V gene data show CDR1 as SGHAT and CDR2 as FQNNGV. The CDR3: CASSFGQGGNEQYF. The CDR3 DNA follows: TGTGCCAGCAGCTTTGGACAGGGCGGCAATGAGCAGTACTTC. Drawing the rest from reference TRBV11-2 and TRBJ2-7, the complete variable domain is EAGVAQSPRYKIIEKRQSVAFWCNPISGHATLYWYQQILGQGPKLLIQFQNNGVVDDSQLPKDRFSAERLKGVDSTLKIQPAKLEDSAVYLCASSFGQGGNEQYFGPGTRLTVT.

In this sample, this clonotype turned up a few times. V gene TRBV7-9 combines with J gene TRBJ2-3, with TRBD2 as a possible D gene (6 bases). The CDR3 contains 16 residues. V was trimmed by 7 bases and J by 2 bases, leaving 19 bases between them. The germline gives CDR1 SEHNR, CDR2 FQNEAQ (reference sequence). The CDR3 nucleotides read TGTGCCAGCAATCCTGAAACGGGAGAGGACACAGATACGCAGTATTTT. Its translation: CASNPETGEDTDTQYF.

The chain joins TRBV7-8 to TRBJ2-4; 10 bases match TRBD2. The J call could be wrong; TRBJ2-7 is a better fit for the DNA end. In germline, CDR1 is SGHVS, CDR2 FQNEAQ. The CDR3 spans 15 residues. The CDR3 is CASSYSGGSPDEQYF. The CDR3 DNA reads TGTGCCAGCAGCTATAGCGGGGGGAGTCCCGACGAGCAGTACTTC.

The chain has TRBV7-9 and TRBJ2-4, with 10 bases identical to TRBD2. The J call may be incorrect, as the DNA end agrees better with TRBJ2-7. The CDR3 consists of 15 residues. Germline values: CDR1 SEHNR, CDR2 FQNEAQ (reference sequence). In DNA form, the CDR3 reads TGTGCCAGCCGGGCTAGCGGGAGATCTGGGTACGAGCAGTACTTC. This encodes CASRASGRSGYEQYF.

This clonotype was seen ten or more times. This chain links TRBV29-1 with TRBJ2-1; D is possibly TRBD1 or TRBD2 (5 bases each). The CDR3 has 13 amino acids. Between the trimmed V and J ends, which lost 4 bases and 2 bases, there was a span of 9 bases. Looked up from germline, CDR1 is SQVTM and CDR2 is ANQGSEA. DNA of the CDR3: TGCAGCGTTGGAGGGGCCGCCTACAATGAGCAGTTCTTC. This sequence encodes CSVGGAAYNEQFF.

This rearrangement joins TRBV28 to TRBJ1-1; D ambiguous. Germline CDR1 is MDHEN and CDR2 is SYDVKM. Trimming removed 6 bases at V and 5 bases at J, with 13 bases between. There are 13 residues in the CDR3. The CDR3 sequence is CASSKTETTEAFF. The CDR3 DNA sequence: TGTGCCAGCAGCAAGACTGAGACTACTGAAGCTTTCTTT.

This clonotype came up a few times. This rearrangement joins TRBV5-1 to TRBJ2-5; possibly TRBD2 for D (5 bases). The germline gives CDR1 SGHRS, CDR2 YFSETQ. Trimming took off 1 base at V and 5 bases at J, with 9 bases between the two ends. CDR3 length: 13 residues. The CDR3 sequence: CASSLTSLETQYF. DNA of the CDR3: TGCGCCAGCAGCTTGACTAGTTTGGAGACCCAGTACTTC.

The rearrangement uses TRBV6-1 and TRBJ1-1; TRBD1 is a possible D gene (6 bases). Trimming removed 2 bases from V and 5 bases from J, with 9 bases in between. This CDR3 is built from 13 residues. Germline lookup yields CDR1 MNHNS and CDR2 SASEGT. CDR3 region: CASSETGWTEAFF. The CDR3 DNA follows: TGTGCCAGCAGTGAAACAGGGTGGACTGAAGCTTTCTTT.

This clonotype was seen a handful of times. DNA of the CDR3: TGTGCCAGCAGCCGCGGGACAGGGTACACCAATGAGCAGTTCTTC. Encoded protein: CASSRGTGYTNEQFF. V and J are TRBV12-3 or TRBV12-4 and TRBJ2-1, with 9 nucleotides matching TRBD1. The CDR3 has 15 residues. With 6 bases clipped from V and 6 bases from J, the junction kept 9 bases outside the gene matches.

This sequence joins TRBV28 and TRBJ2-3, with 8 bases that match TRBD1. The CDR3 runs 14 residues. In germline, CDR1 is MDHEN, CDR2 SYDVKM. The ends lost 0 bases at V and 8 bases at J; junction bases unmatched: 4. The CDR3 nucleotides read TGTGCCAGCAGTTTATGGGACAGGGTCGCTACGCAGTATTTT. Translated: CASSLWDRVATQYF.

The table lists this clonotype with many counts. The V call is TRBV13, the J call TRBJ2-1; TRBD2 is a possible D gene (6 bases). Germline CDR1 is PRHDT and CDR2 is FYEKMQ (reference sequence). V lost 3 bases, J lost 8 bases, and 11 bases lay in between. The CDR3 is made up of 13 amino acids. CDR3 amino acids: CASSFASDDEQFF. CDR3 in DNA: TGTGCCAGCAGCTTCGCTAGCGACGATGAGCAGTTCTTC. Using reference TRBV13 and TRBJ2-1 for the parts outside the CDR3, the full variable domain is AAGVIQSPRHLIKEKRETATLKCYPIPRHDTVYWYQQGPGQDPQFLISFYEKMQSDKGSIPDRFSAQQFSDYHSELNMSSLELGDSALYFCASSFASDDEQFFGPGTRLTVL.

V usage is TRBV6-6 and J usage is TRBJ2-1; 10 nucleotides agree with TRBD2. The CDR3 contains 16 residues. The germline V gene has CDR1 MNHNY and CDR2 SVGAGI (reference sequence). Unmatched junction bases numbered 8, after V lost 5 bases and J lost 4 bases. CDR3 DNA: TGTGCCAGCAGTCAAACCTCTAGCGGGGGTTACAATGAGCAGTTCTTC. It codes for CASSQTSSGGYNEQFF.

The chain joins TRBV18 to TRBJ2-7; D might be TRBD1 or TRBD2, each matching 5 bases. There are 15 residues in the CDR3. The germline V gene encodes CDR1 KGHSH and CDR2 LQKENI. V lost 0 bases and J lost 5, with 14 bases in between. CDR3 sequence: CASSPPDMRGDEQYF. In DNA, the CDR3 is TGTGCCAGCTCACCACCGGATATGAGGGGCGACGAGCAGTACTTC. The whole variable domain, filled in from reference TRBV18 and TRBJ2-7, reads NAGVMQNPRHLVRRRGQEARLRCSPMKGHSHVYWYRQLPEEGLKFMVYLQKENIIDESGMPKERFSAEFPKEGPSILRIQQVVRGDSAAYFCASSPPDMRGDEQYFGPGTRLTVT.

The V call is TRBV20-1, the J call TRBJ1-5, with D tentatively TRBD1 (5 bases). In germline, CDR1 is DFQATT, CDR2 SNEGSKA (reference sequence). V was trimmed by 5 bases and J by 0 bases, leaving 17 bases between them. The CDR3 length is 16 residues. The CDR3 loop reads CSAPGPRGDSNQPQHF. The DNA of the CDR3 is TGCAGTGCTCCGGGGCCACGGGGAGATAGCAATCAGCCCCAGCATTTT.

The chain links TRBV20-1 to TRBJ1-1; D call uncertain. The V and J ends lost 6 bases and 1 base respectively, with 9 bases between them. Per the germline V gene, CDR1 is DFQATT and CDR2 is SNEGSKA (reference sequence). This CDR3 is built from 12 residues. CDR3 residues: CSALDPNTEAFF. CDR3 coding DNA: TGCAGTGCCCTGGACCCGAACACTGAAGCTTTCTTT.

The chain combines TRBV6-5 with TRBJ2-1; 12 nucleotides line up with TRBD2. The CDR3 spans 15 residues. Per the germline V gene, CDR1 is MNHEY and CDR2 is SVGAGI. J lost 8 bases, V lost 4 bases, and 6 bases had no gene match. DNA of the CDR3: TGTGCCAGCAGTTGGACTAGCGGGGATATGGATGAGCAGTTCTTC. This sequence encodes CASSWTSGDMDEQFF.

Concerning this clonotype: A much larger clone lies one base from this, so it may be a read error. The rearrangement links TRBV10-1 to TRBJ2-4; 9 bases line up with TRBD1. The DNA end is more similar to TRBJ2-7, so the J call may be wrong. The CDR3 covers 14 residues. Germline V gene lookup returns CDR1 WNHNN and CDR2 SYGVQD (reference sequence). The CDR3 bases are TGCGCCAGCGGTGAGTCACAGGGGGCACACGAGCAGTACTTC. This gives the protein CASGESQGAHEQYF.

CDR3 region: CSASGLAFYNEQFF. CDR3 DNA sequence: TGCAGTGCTAGTGGACTAGCATTCTACAATGAGCAGTTCTTC. The chain links TRBV20-1 to TRBJ2-1; 8 bases agree with TRBD2. Looked up from germline, CDR1 is DFQATT and CDR2 is SNEGSKA (reference sequence). This CDR3 spans 14 amino acids. The J segment lost 3 bases and the V segment lost 3 bases, leaving 4 bases of the junction unmatched.